Listed below are T cell receptor beta chains from one sample, sequenced in a study of T cells in Graves' hyperthyroidism and ophthalmopathy. TCRdb redid the calling of the multiplex PCR reads with MiXCR, one entry per CDR3 protein. The data hold 650,000 to 700,000 distinct CDR3 sequences, with 17% observed a single time. The sequencing sample was made of blood. These receptor sequences come from a man aged 50 to 59 with Graves' hyperthyroidism. Both conserved end residues are part of each CDR3. A D gene is named only where the DNA matches it firmly. A clone size is listed for some rows: how often the clone was seen (once, few, many), or a class if it is expanded.

v_call	d_call	j_call	clone_size	cdr3_nt	cdr3_aa
TRBV7-9	TRBD2	TRBJ2-1	many	TGTGCCAGCAGCTTTAGAACGGTACTAGCGGAGCTCAATGAGCAGTTCTTC	CASSFRTVLAELNEQFF
TRBV5-1	NA	TRBJ1-1	many	TGCGCCAGCAGCTATAGCGGGACCGAAGCTTTCTTT	CASSYSGTEAFF
TRBV28	TRBD1	TRBJ1-1	NA	TGTGCCAGTCACGGACAGGGGTGGAACACTGAAGCTTTCTTT	CASHGQGWNTEAFF
TRBV28	NA	TRBJ1-5	many	TGTGCCAGCAGTCCACCGGGACCTTATAGCAATCAGCCCCAGCATTTT	CASSPPGPYSNQPQHF
TRBV29-1	NA	TRBJ2-5	once	TGCAGCGGAACAGCGAACCAAGAGACCCAGTACTTT	CSGTANQETQYF
TRBV10-2	TRBD1	TRBJ1-5	few	TGCGCCAGCAGCGAGACAGGGCGCTTAAATCAGCCCCAGCATTTT	CASSETGRLNQPQHF
TRBV19	TRBD1	TRBJ1-1	NA	TGTGCCAGTAGCGGGGGAGACAGGGTACTGAACACTGAAGCTTTCTTT	CASSGGDRVLNTEAFF
TRBV12-3/TRBV12-4	TRBD1	TRBJ2-3	many	TGTGCCAGCAGCGGACAGGGCCACACAGATACGCAGTATTTT	CASSGQGHTDTQYF
TRBV5-1	NA	TRBJ2-2	many	TGCGCCAGCAGCCCCGGGACGGCGGGCACCGGGGAGCTGTTTTTT	CASSPGTAGTGELFF
TRBV3-1	NA	TRBJ2-1	few	TGTGCCAGCAGCCGACTCCCGGGAGCTACCTACAATGAGCAGTTCTTC	CASSRLPGATYNEQFF
TRBV25-1	TRBD1	TRBJ2-3	NA	TGTGCCAGCAACCCCCACTCGGGCAGGGGGCGGACAGATACGCAGTATTTT	CASNPHSGRGRTDTQYF
TRBV28	NA	TRBJ1-4	many	TGTGCCAGCAGGCTGACAGTTGCAACTAATGAAAAACTGTTTTTT	CASRLTVATNEKLFF
TRBV25-1	TRBD1	TRBJ2-7	many	TGTGCCAGCAGTGTACCGGGACAGTGGAGGGAGCAGTACTTC	CASSVPGQWREQYF
TRBV7-9	NA	TRBJ1-1	NA	TGTGCCAGCAGCACATCGACGGTGATTGGCACTGAAGCTTTCTTT	CASSTSTVIGTEAFF
TRBV20-1	TRBD1	TRBJ2-5	many	TGCAGTGCCATTAAACTTGACAGGGCGGAAAGGACTGTGGAGACCCAGTACTTC	CSAIKLDRAERTVETQYF
TRBV12-3/TRBV12-4	NA	TRBJ2-5	many	TGTGCCAGCAGTCGGAACGCCCAAGAGACCCAGTACTTC	CASSRNAQETQYF
TRBV4-2	NA	TRBJ1-2	NA	TGTGCCAGCAGCCAAGAGGGTCTTGGTGGCGACTACACCTTC	CASSQEGLGGDYTF
TRBV5-1	TRBD1	TRBJ2-3	NA	TGCGCCAGCAGCTCAGGACAGGGGGTAGATACGCAGTATTTT	CASSSGQGVDTQYF
TRBV28	NA	TRBJ1-2	few	TGTGCCAGCAGTAAGCTGACAGAGCACTATGGCTACACCTTC	CASSKLTEHYGYTF
TRBV28	NA	TRBJ2-7	many	TGTGCCAGCAGTTTAGAAGTCTGGGATAGTGGTTCCTACGAGCAGTACTTC	CASSLEVWDSGSYEQYF
TRBV30	NA	TRBJ2-7	NA	TGTGCCTGGAGTGCCTCGACAAGAGCCTACGAGCAGTACTTC	CAWSASTRAYEQYF
TRBV19	TRBD2	TRBJ2-7	many	TGTGCCAGTAGTTCCCTAGCGGGAGGTTCGCCCTACGAGCAGTACTTC	CASSSLAGGSPYEQYF
TRBV28	TRBD1	TRBJ1-5	NA	TGTGCCAGCAGTGATTCCGGGACAGGGGGGATCAATCAGCCCCAGCATTTT	CASSDSGTGGINQPQHF
TRBV2	NA	TRBJ2-7	NA	TGTGCCAGCAGCGGGGGACTTCTTTTTAAAGAGCAGTACTTC	CASSGGLLFKEQYF